The rows below give T cell receptor beta chains drawn from one sample of a study of blood T cells in healthy people across ages. TCRdb ran MiXCR on the 5' RACE reads and lists one entry per CDR3 protein. The sample has hundreds of thousands of distinct CDR3 sequences, less than 60% seen once. Sample: blood. All receptors derive from a man of 80 years or more in good health. Each CDR3 is given with its conserved first and last residue. D genes are given only for firm matches. The size of a clone is reported for some rows only, either as once, few or many, or as a class for expanded clones.

clone_size,d_call,v_call,j_call,cdr3_aa,cdr3_nt
NA,NA,TRBV7-2,TRBJ2-1,CASSPSREVILGTGVFF,TGTGCCAGCAGCCCGTCTCGAGAAGTAATTCTCGGGACCGGAGTGTTCTTC
NA,NA,TRBV29-1,TRBJ1-2,CSAGAVGRGYTF,TGCAGCGCGGGGGCAGTGGGAAGGGGCTACACCTTC
NA,NA,TRBV27,TRBJ1-6,CASSSWTASGSPLHF,TGTGCCAGCAGTTCATGGACAGCTTCGGGTTCACCCCTCCACTTT
NA,NA,TRBV28,TRBJ2-3,CASTGTVRTDTQYF,TGTGCCAGCACCGGGACCGTACGCACAGATACGCAGTATTTT
NA,NA,TRBV7-3,TRBJ2-7,CASSLMGSTGNYEQYF,TGTGCCAGCAGCTTAATGGGAAGCACAGGGAATTACGAGCAGTACTTC
NA,TRBD2,TRBV28,TRBJ2-7,CASNHGRGSYEQYF,TGTGCCAGCAACCACGGGAGGGGGTCCTACGAGCAGTACTTC
NA,NA,TRBV12-3/TRBV12-4,TRBJ2-1,CASSLSATGFEYNEQFF,TGTGCCAGCAGTCTTAGCGCTACCGGTTTTGAGTACAATGAGCAGTTCTTC
NA,TRBD2,TRBV20-1,TRBJ2-2,CSAPSPAGGYSGELFF,TGCAGTGCCCCGAGTCCTGCGGGAGGGTATTCCGGGGAGCTGTTTTTT
NA,NA,TRBV12-3/TRBV12-4,TRBJ2-2,CASSRTRGGKLFF,TGTGCCAGCAGCCGGACCCGGGGCGGGAAGCTGTTTTTT
NA,NA,TRBV25-1,TRBJ2-1,CASSSGGVYNEQFF,TGTGCCAGCAGCTCAGGGGGGGTCTACAATGAGCAGTTCTTC
NA,TRBD1,TRBV20-1,TRBJ2-7,CSAATGSPYEQYF,TGCAGTGCCGCGACAGGGTCTCCCTACGAGCAGTACTTC
few,NA,TRBV4-2,TRBJ2-7,CASSQERTPSPYEQYF,TGTGCCAGCAGCCAAGAGCGGACACCCAGTCCCTACGAGCAGTACTTC